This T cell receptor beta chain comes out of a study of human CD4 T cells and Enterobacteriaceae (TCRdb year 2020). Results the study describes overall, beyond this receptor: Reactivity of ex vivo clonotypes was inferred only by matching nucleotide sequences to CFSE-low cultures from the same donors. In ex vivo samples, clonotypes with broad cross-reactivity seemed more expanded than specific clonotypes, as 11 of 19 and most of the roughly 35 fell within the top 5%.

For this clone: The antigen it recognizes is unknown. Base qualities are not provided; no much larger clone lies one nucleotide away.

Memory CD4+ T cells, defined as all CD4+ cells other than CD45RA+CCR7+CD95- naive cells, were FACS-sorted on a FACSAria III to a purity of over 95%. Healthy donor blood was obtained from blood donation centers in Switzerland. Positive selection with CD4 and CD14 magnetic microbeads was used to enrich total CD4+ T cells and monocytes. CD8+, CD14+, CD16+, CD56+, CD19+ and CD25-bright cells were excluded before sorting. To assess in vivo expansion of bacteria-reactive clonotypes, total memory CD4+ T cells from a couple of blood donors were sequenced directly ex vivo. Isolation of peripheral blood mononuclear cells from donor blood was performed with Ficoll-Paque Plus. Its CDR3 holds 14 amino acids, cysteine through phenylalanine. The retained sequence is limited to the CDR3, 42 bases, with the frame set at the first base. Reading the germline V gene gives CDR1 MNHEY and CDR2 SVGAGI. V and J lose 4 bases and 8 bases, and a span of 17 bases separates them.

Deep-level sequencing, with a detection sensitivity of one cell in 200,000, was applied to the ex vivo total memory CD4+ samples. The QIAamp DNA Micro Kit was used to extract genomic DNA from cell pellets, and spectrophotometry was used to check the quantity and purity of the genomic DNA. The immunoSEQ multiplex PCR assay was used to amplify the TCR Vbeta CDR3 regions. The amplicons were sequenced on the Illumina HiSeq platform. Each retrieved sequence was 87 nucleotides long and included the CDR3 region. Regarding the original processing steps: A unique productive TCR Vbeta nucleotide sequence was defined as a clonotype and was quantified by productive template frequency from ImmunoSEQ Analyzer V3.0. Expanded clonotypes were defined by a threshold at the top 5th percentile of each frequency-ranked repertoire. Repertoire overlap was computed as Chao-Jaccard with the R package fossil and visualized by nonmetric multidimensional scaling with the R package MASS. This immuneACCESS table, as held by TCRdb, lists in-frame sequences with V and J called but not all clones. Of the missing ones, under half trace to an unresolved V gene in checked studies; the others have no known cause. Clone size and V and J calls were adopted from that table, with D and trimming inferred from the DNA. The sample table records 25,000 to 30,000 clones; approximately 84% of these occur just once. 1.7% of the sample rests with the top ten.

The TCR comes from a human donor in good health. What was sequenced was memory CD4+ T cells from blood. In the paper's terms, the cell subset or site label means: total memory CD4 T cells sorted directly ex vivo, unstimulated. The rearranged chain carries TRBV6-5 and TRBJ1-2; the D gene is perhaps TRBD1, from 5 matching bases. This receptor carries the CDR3 CASSSLDGDGGYTF. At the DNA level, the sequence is TGTGCCAGCAGTTCCCTGGACGGGGACGGGGGCTACACCTTC.